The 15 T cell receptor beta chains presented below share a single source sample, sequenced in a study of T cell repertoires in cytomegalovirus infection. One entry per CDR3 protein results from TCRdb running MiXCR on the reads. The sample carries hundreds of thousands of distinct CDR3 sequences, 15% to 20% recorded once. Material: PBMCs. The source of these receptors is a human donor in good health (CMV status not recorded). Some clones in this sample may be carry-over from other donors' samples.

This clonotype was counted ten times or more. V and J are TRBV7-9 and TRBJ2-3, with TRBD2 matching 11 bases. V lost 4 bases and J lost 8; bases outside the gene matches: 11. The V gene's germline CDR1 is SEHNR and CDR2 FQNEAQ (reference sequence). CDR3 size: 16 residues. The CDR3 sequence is CASSSSGTSGGGTQYF. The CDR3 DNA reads TGTGCCAGCAGCTCCTCCGGGACTAGCGGAGGGGGTACGCAGTATTTT.

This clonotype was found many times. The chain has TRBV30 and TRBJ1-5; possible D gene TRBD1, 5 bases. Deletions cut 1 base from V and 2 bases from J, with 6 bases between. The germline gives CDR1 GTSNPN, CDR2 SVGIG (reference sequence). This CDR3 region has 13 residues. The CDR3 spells CAWSGRGNQPQHF. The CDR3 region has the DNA TGTGCCTGGAGTGGCAGGGGCAATCAGCCCCAGCATTTT.

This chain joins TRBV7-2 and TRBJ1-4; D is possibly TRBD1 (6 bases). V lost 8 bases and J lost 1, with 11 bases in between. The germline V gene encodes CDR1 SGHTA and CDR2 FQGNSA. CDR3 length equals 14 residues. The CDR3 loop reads CASGRGGTNEKLFF. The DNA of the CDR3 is TGTGCCAGCGGGAGGGGGGGAACTAATGAAAAACTGTTTTTT.

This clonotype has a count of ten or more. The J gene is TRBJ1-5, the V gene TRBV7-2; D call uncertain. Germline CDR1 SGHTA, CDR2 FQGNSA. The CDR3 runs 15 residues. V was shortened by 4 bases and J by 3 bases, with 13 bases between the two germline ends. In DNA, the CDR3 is TGTGCCAGCAGCTCGGCCACGGGAAACAATCAGCCCCAGCATTTT. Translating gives CASSSATGNNQPQHF.

The CDR3 bases are TGCAGTGCTAGAGATCCCTTAGCGGGAGGGCCAAGTGAGCAGTTCTTC. Protein sequence: CSARDPLAGGPSEQFF. This rearrangement joins TRBV20-1 to TRBJ2-1; 11 bases line up with TRBD2. The CDR3 loop spans 16 amino acids. J was trimmed by 9 bases and V by 0 bases; bases with no gene match: 10. Germline CDR1 DFQATT, CDR2 SNEGSKA (reference sequence).

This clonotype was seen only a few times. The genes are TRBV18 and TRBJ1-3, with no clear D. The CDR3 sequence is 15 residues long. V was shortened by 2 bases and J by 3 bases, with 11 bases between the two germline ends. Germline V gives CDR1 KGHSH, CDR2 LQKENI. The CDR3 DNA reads TGTGCCAGCTCACCAACAAGGACCGATGGAAACACCATATATTTT. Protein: CASSPTRTDGNTIYF.

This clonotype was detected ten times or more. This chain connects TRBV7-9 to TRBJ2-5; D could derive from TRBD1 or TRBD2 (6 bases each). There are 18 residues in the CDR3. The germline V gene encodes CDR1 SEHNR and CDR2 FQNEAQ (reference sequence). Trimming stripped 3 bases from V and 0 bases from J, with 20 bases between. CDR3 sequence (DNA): TGTGCCAGCAGCTTCTTCGAGACTAGGGGGAGAAACCAAGAGACCCAGTACTTC. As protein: CASSFFETRGRNQETQYF. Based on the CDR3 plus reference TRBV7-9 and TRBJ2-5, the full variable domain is DTGVSQNPRHKITKRGQNVTFRCDPISEHNRLYWYRQTLGQGPEFLTYFQNEAQLEKSRLLSDRFSAERPKGSFSTLEIQRTEQGDSAMYLCASSFFETRGRNQETQYFGPGTRLLVL.

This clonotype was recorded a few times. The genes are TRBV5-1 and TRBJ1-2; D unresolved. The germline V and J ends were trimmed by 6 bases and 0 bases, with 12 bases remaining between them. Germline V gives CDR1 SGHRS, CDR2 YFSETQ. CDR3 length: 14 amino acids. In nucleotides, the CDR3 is TGCGCCAGCAACCTGACACCTGCTAACTATGGCTACACCTTC. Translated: CASNLTPANYGYTF.

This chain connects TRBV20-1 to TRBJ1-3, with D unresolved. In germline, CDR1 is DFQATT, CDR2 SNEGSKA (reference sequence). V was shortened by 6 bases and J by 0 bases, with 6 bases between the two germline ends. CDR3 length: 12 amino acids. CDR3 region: CSAEGSGNTIYF. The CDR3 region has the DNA TGCAGTGCCGAGGGCTCTGGAAACACCATATATTTT.

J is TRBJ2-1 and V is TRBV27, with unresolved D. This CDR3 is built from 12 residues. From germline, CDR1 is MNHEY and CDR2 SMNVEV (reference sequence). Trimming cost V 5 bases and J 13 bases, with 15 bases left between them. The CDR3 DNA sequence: TGTGCCAGCAGTCTTGACTCGAACCTACAGTTCTTC. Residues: CASSLDSNLQFF.

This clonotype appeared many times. The CDR3 DNA follows: TGTGCCAGCAGCTTAGGACTAGCGGGGCCCACAGATACGCAGTATTTT. Translated: CASSLGLAGPTDTQYF. V usage is TRBV7-8 and J usage is TRBJ2-3; 11 bases align to TRBD2. The CDR3 length is 16 residues. Germline CDR1 SGHVS, CDR2 FQNEAQ. V lost 1 base to trimming and J lost 2 bases; unmatched junction nucleotides: 2.

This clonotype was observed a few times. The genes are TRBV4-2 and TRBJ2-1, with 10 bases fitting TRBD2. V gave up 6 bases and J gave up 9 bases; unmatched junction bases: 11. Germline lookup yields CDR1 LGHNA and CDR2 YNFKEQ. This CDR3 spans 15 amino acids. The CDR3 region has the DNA TGTGCCAGCAGACACCTAGCGGGGGCCTTTGGTGAGCAGTTCTTC. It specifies CASRHLAGAFGEQFF.

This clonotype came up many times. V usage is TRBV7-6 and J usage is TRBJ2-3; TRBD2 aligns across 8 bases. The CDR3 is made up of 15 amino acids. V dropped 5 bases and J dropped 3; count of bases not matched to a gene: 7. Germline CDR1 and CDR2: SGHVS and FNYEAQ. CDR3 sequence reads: CASSQTSGKTDTQYF. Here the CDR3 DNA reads TGTGCCAGCAGCCAAACTAGCGGTAAAACAGATACGCAGTATTTT.

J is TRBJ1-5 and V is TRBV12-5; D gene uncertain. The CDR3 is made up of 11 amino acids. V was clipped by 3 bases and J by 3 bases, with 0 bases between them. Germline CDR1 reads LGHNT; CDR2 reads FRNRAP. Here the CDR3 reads CASGFNQPQHF. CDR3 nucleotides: TGTGCTAGTGGTTTCAATCAGCCCCAGCATTTT.

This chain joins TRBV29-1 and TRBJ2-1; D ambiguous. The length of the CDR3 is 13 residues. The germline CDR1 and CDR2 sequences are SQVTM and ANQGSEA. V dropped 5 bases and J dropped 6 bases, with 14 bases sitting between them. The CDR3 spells CSVLRLRGNEQFF. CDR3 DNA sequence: TGCAGCGTTCTACGCCTTAGAGGCAATGAGCAGTTCTTC.